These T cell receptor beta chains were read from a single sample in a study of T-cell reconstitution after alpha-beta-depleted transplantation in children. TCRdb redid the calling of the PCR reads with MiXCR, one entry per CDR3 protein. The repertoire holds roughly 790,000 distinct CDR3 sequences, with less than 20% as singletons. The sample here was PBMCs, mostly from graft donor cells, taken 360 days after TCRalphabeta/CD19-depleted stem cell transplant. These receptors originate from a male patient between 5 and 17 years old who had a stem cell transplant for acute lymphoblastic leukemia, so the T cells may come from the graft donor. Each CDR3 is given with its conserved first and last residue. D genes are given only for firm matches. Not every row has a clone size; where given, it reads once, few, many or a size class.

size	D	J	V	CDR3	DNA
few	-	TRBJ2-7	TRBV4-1	CASSQVLWSEQYF	TGCGCCAGCAGCCAAGTCTTGTGGTCCGAGCAGTACTTC
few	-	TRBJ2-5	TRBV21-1	CASSNESSGSSGGETQYF	TGTGCCAGCAGCAACGAGTCGAGCGGGAGTTCGGGTGGGGAGACCCAGTACTTC
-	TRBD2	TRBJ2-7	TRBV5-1	CASSLGRAWQRTSGEQYF	TGCGCCAGCAGCTTGGGACGAGCTTGGCAGCGGACTAGCGGTGAGCAGTACTTC
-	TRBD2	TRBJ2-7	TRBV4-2	CASSQVLAGGPNEQYF	TGTGCCAGCAGCCAAGTACTAGCGGGAGGGCCTAACGAGCAGTACTTC
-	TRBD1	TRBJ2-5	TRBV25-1	CASSAGGSTGRETQYF	TGTGCCAGCAGTGCAGGCGGATCGACAGGGCGTGAGACCCAGTACTTC
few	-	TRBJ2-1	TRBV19	CASSILNEQFF	TGTGCCAGTAGCATCCTTAATGAGCAGTTCTTC
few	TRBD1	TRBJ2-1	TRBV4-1	CASSQLTGTAVVSYNEQFF	TGCGCCAGCAGCCAGCTGACAGGGACGGCGGTAGTATCCTACAATGAGCAGTTCTTC
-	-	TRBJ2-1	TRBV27	CASKEEPTYNEQFF	TGTGCCAGCAAGGAGGAGCCGACCTACAATGAGCAGTTCTTC
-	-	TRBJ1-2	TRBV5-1	CASSLDGSPNYGYTF	TGCGCCAGCAGCTTGGACGGGAGCCCCAACTATGGCTACACCTTC
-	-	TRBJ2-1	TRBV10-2	CASRERRTTLSAKDEQFF	TGCGCCAGCAGAGAAAGACGGACCACCCTGTCGGCTAAGGATGAGCAGTTCTTC
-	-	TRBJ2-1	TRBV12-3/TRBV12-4	CASSPRWLDQQFF	TGTGCCAGCAGCCCCAGGTGGCTGGATCAGCAGTTCTTC
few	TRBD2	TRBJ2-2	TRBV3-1	CASSQDRKLAGSTGELFF	TGTGCCAGCAGCCAAGATAGGAAACTAGCGGGTTCCACCGGGGAGCTGTTTTTT
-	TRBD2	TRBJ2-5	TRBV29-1	CSVWSSGRRETQYF	TGCAGCGTTTGGAGTAGCGGGAGAAGGGAGACCCAGTACTTC
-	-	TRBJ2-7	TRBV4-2	CASSQKMEYEQYF	TGTGCCAGCAGTCAAAAGATGGAGTACGAGCAGTACTTC
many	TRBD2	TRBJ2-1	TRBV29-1	CSVGGLAGDEQFF	TGCAGCGTTGGAGGACTAGCGGGAGATGAGCAGTTCTTC
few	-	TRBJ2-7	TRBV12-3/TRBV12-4	CASSRDPASEQYF	TGTGCCAGCAGCCGGGACCCCGCGAGCGAGCAGTACTTC
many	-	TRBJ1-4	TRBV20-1	CSAQQGGIATNEKLFF	TGCAGTGCTCAACAGGGAGGAATTGCAACTAATGAAAAACTGTTTTTT
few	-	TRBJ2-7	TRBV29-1	CSVTGGSGASYEQYF	TGCAGCGTTACCGGAGGTAGCGGAGCGTCCTACGAGCAGTACTTC
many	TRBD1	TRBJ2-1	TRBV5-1	CASSAGQGYNEQFF	TGCGCCAGCAGCGCGGGACAGGGCTACAATGAGCAGTTCTTC
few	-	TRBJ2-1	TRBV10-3	CAISDRDAPLNEQFF	TGTGCCATCAGTGACCGGGACGCACCCCTCAATGAGCAGTTCTTC
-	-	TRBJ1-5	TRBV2	CASSYSSPNQPQHF	TGTGCCAGCAGTTATAGTTCCCCAAATCAGCCCCAGCATTTT
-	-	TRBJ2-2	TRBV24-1	CATNNRQNTGELFF	TGTGCCACCAATAACAGGCAGAACACCGGGGAGCTGTTTTTT
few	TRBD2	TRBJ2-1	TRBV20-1	CSASTSGGPSSYNEQFF	TGCAGTGCTAGTACTAGCGGGGGCCCAAGCTCCTACAATGAGCAGTTCTTC
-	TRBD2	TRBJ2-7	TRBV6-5	CASSSGSASSGSVYEQYF	TGTGCCAGCAGTTCAGGGTCCGCTTCTAGCGGGAGCGTATACGAGCAGTACTTC
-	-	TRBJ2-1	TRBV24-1	CATSDTGASGRDEQFF	TGTGCCACCAGTGACACAGGGGCTAGCGGAAGGGATGAGCAGTTCTTC
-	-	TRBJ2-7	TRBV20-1	CSARRAVYEQYF	TGCAGTGCTAGAAGGGCTGTTTACGAGCAGTACTTC
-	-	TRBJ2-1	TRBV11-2	CASSLRAVADEQFF	TGTGCCAGCAGCTTAAGAGCGGTAGCCGATGAGCAGTTCTTC
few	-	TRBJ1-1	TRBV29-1	CSVERMGAKSTEAFF	TGCAGCGTTGAAAGGATGGGGGCGAAGAGCACTGAAGCTTTCTTT
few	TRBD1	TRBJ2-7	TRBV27	CASSLDRVGRGPEQYF	TGTGCCAGCAGTTTGGACAGGGTTGGTAGAGGACCGGAGCAGTACTTC
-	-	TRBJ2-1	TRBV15	CATSRDPKTQGGQFF	TGTGCCACCAGCAGAGACCCAAAGACCCAGGGGGGGCAGTTCTTC
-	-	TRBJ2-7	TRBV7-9	CASSLAGTAYNEQYF	TGTGCCAGCAGCTTAGCGGGCACAGCATACAACGAGCAGTACTTC
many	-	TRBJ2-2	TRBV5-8	CASSPWGYSRTGELFF	TGTGCCAGCAGCCCCTGGGGGTACTCGAGGACCGGGGAGCTGTTTTTT
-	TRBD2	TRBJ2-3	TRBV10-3	CAIAKTSAGVDTQYF	TGTGCCATCGCGAAGACTAGCGCCGGGGTAGATACGCAGTATTTT
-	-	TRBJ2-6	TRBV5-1	CASSFRPRAGANVLTF	TGCGCCAGCAGCTTTCGGCCCAGGGCTGGGGCCAACGTCCTGACTTTC
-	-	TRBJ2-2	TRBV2	CASSERVPGELFF	TGTGCCAGCAGTGAAAGGGTCCCCGGGGAGCTGTTTTTT
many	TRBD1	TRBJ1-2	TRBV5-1	CASSLVRDSLFYGYTF	TGCGCCAGCAGCTTGGTTCGGGACAGCCTTTTCTATGGCTACACCTTC
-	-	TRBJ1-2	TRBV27	CASSLSGQGSNYGYTF	TGTGCCAGCAGTTTATCGGGGCAGGGATCCAACTATGGCTACACCTTC
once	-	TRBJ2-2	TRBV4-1	CASSQGVGMNTGELFF	TGCGCCAGCAGCCAAGGGGTCGGGATGAACACCGGGGAGCTGTTTTTT
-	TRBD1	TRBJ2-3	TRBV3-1	CASSPEQGAGTDTQYF	TGTGCCAGCAGCCCAGAACAGGGGGCGGGTACAGATACGCAGTATTTT
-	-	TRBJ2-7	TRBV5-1	CASSSAGFGRSSYEQYF	TGCGCCAGCAGCTCGGCAGGGTTTGGGAGAAGCTCCTACGAGCAGTACTTC
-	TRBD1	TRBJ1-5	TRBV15	CATSRRYVGQSNQPQHF	TGTGCCACCAGCAGACGCTACGTGGGACAGTCCAATCAGCCCCAGCATTTT
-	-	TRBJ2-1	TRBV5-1	CASQGRPVPTNEQFF	TGCGCCAGCCAGGGCCGTCCAGTTCCTACCAATGAGCAGTTCTTC
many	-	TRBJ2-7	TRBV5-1	CASRGSYEQYF	TGCGCCAGCAGAGGCTCCTACGAGCAGTACTTC
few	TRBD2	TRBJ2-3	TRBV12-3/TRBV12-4	CASSWASGRGTDTQYF	TGTGCCAGCAGTTGGGCCAGCGGGAGGGGCACAGATACGCAGTATTTT
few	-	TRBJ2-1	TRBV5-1	CASRPLGGQLYNEQFF	TGCGCCAGCAGGCCTCTGGGGGGACAGCTATACAATGAGCAGTTCTTC
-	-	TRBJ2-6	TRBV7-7	CASSLGGWRAAGANVLTF	TGTGCCAGCAGCTTAGGAGGTTGGAGGGCAGCTGGGGCCAACGTCCTGACTTTC
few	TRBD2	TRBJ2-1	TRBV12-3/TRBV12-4	CASSSYSGRAHYNEQFF	TGTGCCAGCAGTTCCTATAGCGGGAGGGCGCACTACAATGAGCAGTTCTTC
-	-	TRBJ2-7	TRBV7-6	CASSLALRGSEQYF	TGTGCCAGCAGCTTAGCCTTGCGTGGGTCCGAGCAGTACTTC
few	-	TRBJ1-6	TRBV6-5	CASSSNDRRVHSPLHF	TGTGCCAGCAGTTCTAACGACAGGAGGGTTCACTCACCCCTCCACTTT
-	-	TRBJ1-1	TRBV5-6	CASSWGRLNTEAFF	TGTGCCAGCAGCTGGGGCAGGCTTAACACTGAAGCTTTCTTT
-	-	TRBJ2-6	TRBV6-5	CASSYQGLLGLSGANVLTF	TGTGCCAGCAGTTACCAGGGCCTCCTGGGCCTGTCCGGGGCCAACGTCCTGACTTTC